This T cell receptor (beta chain) originates from a study of shared clonotypes between healthy human individuals. Details on this clone: The antigen is unknown.

CD45RO-negative cells were positively selected for CCR7, leaving out terminally differentiated effector memory CD45RA+ cells. Study findings and constraints: Sequencing depth was expected to influence donor clonotype sharing. Larger estimated richness was generally seen in naive subsets than in memory subsets. When compared with the clonotypes that were shared by all four sorted-subset donors, the non-shared clonotypes turned out to have lower generation probabilities.

Deletions cut 0 bases from V and 8 bases from J, with 9 bases between. CDR3 length: 13 amino acids. The assay was immunoSEQ multiplex PCR, and TCRdb's table has in-frame clones only and misses some. The sample has millions of clones, 85% to 95% seen once. The sequencing input was naive CD8+ T cells from PBMCs. This rearrangement joins TRBV23-1 to TRBJ2-3; no clear D gene. TRBV23-1 carries the ORF label, with uncertain function. The sequence came from a man aged 18 to 30 in good health. Some clones in this sample may be carry-over from other donors' samples. The CDR3 coding sequence is TGCGCCAGCAGTCAATCGAGCACGGGTACGCAGTATTTT. Amino acids: CASSQSSTGTQYF.